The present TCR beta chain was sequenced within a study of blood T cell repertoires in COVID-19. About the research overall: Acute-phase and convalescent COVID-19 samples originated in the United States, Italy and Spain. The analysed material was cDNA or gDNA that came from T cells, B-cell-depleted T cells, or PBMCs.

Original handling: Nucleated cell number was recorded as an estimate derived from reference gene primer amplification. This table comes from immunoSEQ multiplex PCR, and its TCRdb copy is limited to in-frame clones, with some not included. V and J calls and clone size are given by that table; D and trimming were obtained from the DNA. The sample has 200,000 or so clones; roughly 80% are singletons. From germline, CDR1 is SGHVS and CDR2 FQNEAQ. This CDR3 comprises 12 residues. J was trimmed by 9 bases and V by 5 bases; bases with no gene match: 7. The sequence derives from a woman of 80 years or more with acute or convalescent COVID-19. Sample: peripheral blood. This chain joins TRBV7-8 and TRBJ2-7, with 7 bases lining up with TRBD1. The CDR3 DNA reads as TGTGCCAGCAGCCCCGACAGGGTCGGGCAGTACTTC. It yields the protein CASSPDRVGQYF.